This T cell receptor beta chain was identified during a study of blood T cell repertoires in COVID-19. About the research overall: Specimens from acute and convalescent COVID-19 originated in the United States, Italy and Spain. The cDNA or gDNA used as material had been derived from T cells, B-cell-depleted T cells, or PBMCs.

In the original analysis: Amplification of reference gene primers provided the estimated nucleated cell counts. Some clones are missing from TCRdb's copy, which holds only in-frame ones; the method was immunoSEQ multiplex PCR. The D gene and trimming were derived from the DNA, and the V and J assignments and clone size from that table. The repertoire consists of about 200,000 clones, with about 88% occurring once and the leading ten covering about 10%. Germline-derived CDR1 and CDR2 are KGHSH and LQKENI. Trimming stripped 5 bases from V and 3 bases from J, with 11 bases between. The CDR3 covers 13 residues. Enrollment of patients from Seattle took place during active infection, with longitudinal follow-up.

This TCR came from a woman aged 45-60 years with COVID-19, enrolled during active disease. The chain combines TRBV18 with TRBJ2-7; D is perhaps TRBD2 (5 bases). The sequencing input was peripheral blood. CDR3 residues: CASSAERGYEQYV. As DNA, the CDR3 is TGTGCCAGCTCAGCAGAACGGGGCTACGAGCAGTACGTC.